This T cell receptor (beta chain) was observed in a study of blood T cell repertoires in COVID-19. Method: immunoSEQ multiplex PCR; TCRdb's copy keeps in-frame clones and lacks some. The data show about 390,000 clones, with 80% to 90% seen just once and approximately 10% held by the top ten. The specimen was PBMCs or T cells enriched from blood (not recorded which). The TCR originated in a woman aged 45 to 65 who had recovered from COVID-19.

CDR3 protein: CASSQQGNIQYF. CDR3 sequence (DNA): TGCGCCAGCAGCCAACAGGGAAACATTCAGTACTTC. The chain employs TRBV4-1 and TRBJ2-4; maybe TRBD1 (5 bases). Between the trimmed V and J ends, which lost 2 bases and 6 bases, there was a span of 5 bases. There are 12 residues in the CDR3. Looked up from germline, CDR1 is MGHRA and CDR2 is YSYEKL.